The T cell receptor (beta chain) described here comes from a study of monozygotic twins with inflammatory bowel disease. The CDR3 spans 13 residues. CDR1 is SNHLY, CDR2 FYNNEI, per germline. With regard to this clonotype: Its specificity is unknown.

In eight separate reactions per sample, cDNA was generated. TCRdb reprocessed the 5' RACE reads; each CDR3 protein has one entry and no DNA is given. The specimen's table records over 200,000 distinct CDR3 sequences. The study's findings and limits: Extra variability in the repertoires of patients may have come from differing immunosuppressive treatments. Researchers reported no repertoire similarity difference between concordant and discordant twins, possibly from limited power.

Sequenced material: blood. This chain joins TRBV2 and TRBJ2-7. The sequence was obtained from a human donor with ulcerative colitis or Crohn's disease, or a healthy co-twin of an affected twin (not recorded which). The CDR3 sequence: CAGNDGNSYEQYF.